This T cell receptor beta chain was found in a study of T cells in Graves' hyperthyroidism and ophthalmopathy (dated by TCRdb to between 2018 and 2021). Regarding the study in general: Peripheral blood was collected at initial diagnosis, before any treatment. Whether ophthalmopathy could be predicted prospectively was tested in an independent validation cohort made up of 18 to 20 hyperthyroidism patients plus 17 patients who later progressed to ophthalmopathy. A discovery cohort of about a hundred patients, roughly 40 with Graves' ophthalmopathy and more than 55 with stable Graves' hyperthyroidism, was used to find distinguishing TCR V-J signatures. Once sampling was done, hyperthyroidism patients were given methimazole at a starting dose of 30 mg daily, whereas ophthalmopathy patients were given high-dose intravenous methylprednisolone. The study also compared thyroid tissue and blood T-cell repertoires from 6 or 7 Graves' hyperthyroidism patients. For training and testing, the 100 or so patients in the discovery cohort were randomly divided in a 7:3 ratio. The paper describes TCR Vbeta CDR3 sequencing of around 140 peripheral blood samples, made up of 43 ophthalmopathy patients, roughly 75 hyperthyroidism patients and roughly 17 progressor patients. Paper-wide results and their limitations: In validation, progression to ophthalmopathy was predicted by the model with roughly 71% sensitivity and 72.22% specificity, a median of about 6.8 months before onset. Sample size was not statistically predetermined, and blinding of investigators to group allocation was not performed. A model built on a 13 V-J signature distinguished ophthalmopathy from stable hyperthyroidism, reaching about 88% sensitivity and about 81% specificity in cross-validation and 80%/75% in testing. Blood samples also contained most of the expanded thyroid clonotypes (frequency above 0.001), which suggests that blood repertoires may reflect thyroid immune responses.

Ophthalmopathy patients had moderately to severely active disease, with a Clinical Activity Score of 3 or more, a NOSPECS grade of 4 or more, and a disease duration of less than 3 months. The study excluded patients with uncontrolled infections, other autoimmune diseases, pregnancy or lactation. Diagnoses relied on clinical symptoms, serum thyroxine and TRAb, thyroid ultrasound and orbital computed tomography. PBMCs were isolated from about 10 ml of fresh peripheral blood by Ficoll-Paque density gradient centrifugation. Trizol reagent was used to extract total RNA, and RNA quality was then checked on an Agilent 2100 Bioanalyzer. This clonotype was recorded at least ten times. The antigen it binds to is not known. No much larger clone is present one base from it, and per-base qualities are unavailable. In the germline V gene, CDR1 corresponds to ENHRY and CDR2 to SYGVKD. Taken from cysteine to phenylalanine, the CDR3 has 15 residues. Only the CDR3 region is kept as DNA, spanning 45 bases read in frame from base 1. V loses 10 bases of germline sequence and J loses 0 bases, and the interval between the two ends is 19 bases.

The TCR beta CDR3 regions were amplified from RNA transcripts. The first round of RT-PCR for the TCR CDR3 was performed with the HTBI primer set and the Qiagen OneStep RT-PCR kit. A second multiplex PCR round built the libraries, followed by size selection and purification. The libraries were sequenced on an Illumina HiSeq2000 using paired-end 100 bp reads. As for the original processing: SOAPnuke was used to process the raw data, throwing out any read that contained adapters or uncalled bases, had a mean Phred below 15, or lacked an exact constant-primer or identifier match. COPE v1.2.5 was used to merge high-quality paired reads, and clonotypes were defined as unique nucleotide sequences. MiTCR v1.1 was used to align clonotypes to the IMGT TRBV, TRBD and TRBJ reference segments. The analysis included only V-J combinations with a frequency above 0.0001, which together covered approximately 99% of the repertoires. The TCS score was defined as the ratio of F50 (clonal expansion) to E x V (chaos), calculated using BLOSUM62-based TCRdist between CDR3 peptides within each V-J. Welch's t-statistics and random forest reduced several hundred V-J features to 13, which were used in a naive Bayes classifier (R e1071). TCRdb reprocessing: public reads trimmed at Q25 with fastp, clones called with MiXCR, in-frame beta chains kept. When rows share a CDR3 protein, they turn into one entry using the most common DNA and genes. These V and J calls originate from TCRdb's pipeline instead of the authors' own analysis. Within this sample are 200,000 to 250,000 distinct CDR3 sequences, with over 15% of them counted one time only. Around 28% of the sample comes from the top ten.

Material: blood. The clonotype comes from a woman aged 18 to 35 with Graves' ophthalmopathy. This sequence uses TRBV10-3 and TRBJ2-7, and possibly TRBD1, on 5 matching bases. The DNA reads TGTGCCACAGCCTTGGGGCAGGCGAGCTCCTACGAGCAGTACTTC. The translation is CATALGQASSYEQYF.